The present entry profiles one T cell receptor beta chain with its context. Its target is not known. The length of the CDR3 is 13 residues. The V end was cut by 2 bases, the J end by 7 bases, with 9 bases between. CDR1 is SGHVS, CDR2 FQNEAQ, per germline. These data are taken from a study of a mutant IDH1 vaccine in newly diagnosed glioma. For the study at large: Eight vaccinations reached patients in weeks 1, 3, 5, 7, 11, 15, 19 and 23. Most patients had radiochemotherapy with temozolomide before enrollment; others had one alone. The study's findings and limits: Seemingly, pseudoprogression had no relation to changes in the top peripheral T cell clonotypes.

Sequencing used immunoSEQ multiplex PCR; TCRdb keeps in-frame clones, though not all of them. The sample consists of roughly 70,000 clones, roughly 84% of them appearing once. Time point indicated: week 11, during vaccination. A 20-mer mutant IDH1 peptide at 300 ug was injected subcutaneously with topical imiquimod. Patients carried new grade 3 or 4 IDH1-mutant astrocytomas lacking nuclear ATRX. The TCR sequence derives from a woman in her forties or fifties with glioma. V usage is TRBV7-8 and J usage is TRBJ1-5; D call uncertain. Sequencing used PBMCs, obtained from a glioma patient whose treatment included an IDH1 peptide vaccine. CDR3 nucleotide sequence: TGTGCCAGCAGCTTACGACAAGGGCAGCCCCAGCATTTT. Translated, it gives CASSLRQGQPQHF.